A selection of T cell receptor beta chains follows, all from one sample in a study of shared clonotypes between healthy human individuals. The data were produced by immunoSEQ multiplex PCR, yet TCRdb's version contains in-frame clones alone and is incomplete. The sample lists around 500,000 clones, less than 80% seen once, with over 10% in the top ten. Sequencing used PBMCs. The receptor source for this set is a woman between 35 and 50 years old in good health. Some clones in this sample may be carry-over from other donors' samples. CDR3s include the opening cysteine and the closing phenylalanine or tryptophan. A D gene is named only where the DNA matches it firmly. Expanded clones are given a class, and other clones once, few, many or no size at all.

size	D	V	J	DNA	CDR3
NA	NA	TRBV2	TRBJ1-1	TGTGCCAGCAGTGAAAGTGGGACCAGAAGCACTGAAGCTTTCTTT	CASSESGTRSTEAFF
NA	NA	TRBV9	TRBJ2-7	TGTGCCAGCAGCGCCGGGGACCATAGCTCCTACGAGCAGTACTTC	CASSAGDHSSYEQYF
many	NA	TRBV10-3	TRBJ2-7	TGTGCCATCAGTGCCGGATCCTACGAGCAGTACTTC	CAISAGSYEQYF
NA	TRBD2	TRBV5-1	TRBJ2-7	TGCGCCAGCAGCTTGGTTGGCGGGGGTACCTACGAGCAGTACTTC	CASSLVGGGTYEQYF
NA	TRBD1	TRBV19	TRBJ2-5	TGTGCCAGTAGTTTCCCGGGACAGGGGGCTGAAGAGACCCAGTACTTC	CASSFPGQGAEETQYF
NA	TRBD1	TRBV29-1	TRBJ2-7	TGCAGCGCCGCCGGGACAGGGGTGGGTGAGCAGTACTTC	CSAAGTGVGEQYF
NA	NA	TRBV30	TRBJ1-5	TGTGCCTGGACCCAGGGTGTAGGTCAGCCCCAGCATTTT	CAWTQGVGQPQHF
many	NA	TRBV7-2	TRBJ2-4	TGTGCCAGCAGCTCAAGGGCCGGTGACTCGGTTCAGTACTTC	CASSSRAGDSVQYF
once	NA	TRBV14	TRBJ2-7	TGTGCCAGCAGCCCCGAGGGAAGGTCCAGGCAGTACTTC	CASSPEGRSRQYF
few	NA	TRBV9	TRBJ2-1	TGTGCCAGCAGCGTCGGGGGACGGGAAGGCTTTACTAGTGAGCAGTTCTTC	CASSVGGREGFTSEQFF
NA	NA	TRBV5-1	TRBJ1-4	TGCGCCAGCAGCATCGGAATTGATGAAAAACTGTTTTTT	CASSIGIDEKLFF
NA	NA	TRBV14	TRBJ2-3	TGTGCCAGCAGCTTAGGAGGGGTGGCAGATACGCAGTATTTT	CASSLGGVADTQYF
NA	NA	TRBV5-5	TRBJ2-5	TGTGCCAGCAGCCCCGGCGAGACCCAGTACTTC	CASSPGETQYF
NA	TRBD1	TRBV6-5	TRBJ1-3	TGTGCCAGCAGTTACGCACAGGGGGCTCCTGGAAACACCATATATTTT	CASSYAQGAPGNTIYF
NA	TRBD2	TRBV7-9	TRBJ2-1	TGTGCCAGCAGCACAACCGGGACTAGCGGGAGTGGTGAGCAGTTCTTC	CASSTTGTSGSGEQFF
NA	NA	TRBV7-9	TRBJ1-1	TGTGCCAGCGGCTGGCGGGACATGAACACTGAAGCTTTCTTT	CASGWRDMNTEAFF
NA	NA	TRBV27	TRBJ1-5	TGTGCCAGCAGTGAATTGGACAGCGATCAGCCCCAGCATTTT	CASSELDSDQPQHF
many	TRBD1	TRBV30	TRBJ2-5	TGTGCCTGGAGCCTACAGGGGCCAGAGACCCAGTACTTC	CAWSLQGPETQYF
NA	TRBD2	TRBV5-4	TRBJ2-5	TGTGCCAGCAGCCCTGGTGGGACTAGCGGGAATTATGAGACCCAGTACTTC	CASSPGGTSGNYETQYF
NA	TRBD1	TRBV12-5	TRBJ2-5	TGTGCTAGTGGTTTGGGGTTTGGTCGGGGACAGGGATCTCCAGAGACCCAGTACTTC	CASGLGFGRGQGSPETQYF
NA	TRBD1	TRBV29-1	TRBJ2-7	TGCAGCGTTCACCCGACAGGGGCCTACGAGCAGTACTTC	CSVHPTGAYEQYF
once	TRBD1	TRBV7-2	TRBJ2-7	TGTGCCAGCAGCTTAGACCCCGGACAGGGTGCCTACGAGCAGTACTTC	CASSLDPGQGAYEQYF
few	TRBD1	TRBV5-1	TRBJ2-5	TGCGCCAGCAGCTTGGGTTCAGGGGGTTGGGAGACCCAGTACTTC	CASSLGSGGWETQYF
NA	NA	TRBV7-8	TRBJ2-7	TGTGCCAGCAGCTTAGGTTATAGGGACGGCTACGAGCAGTACTTC	CASSLGYRDGYEQYF
NA	TRBD2	TRBV4-3	TRBJ2-1	TGCGCCAGCAGCCAAGATGGGGGGGTAAACTACAATGAGCAGTTCTTC	CASSQDGGVNYNEQFF
NA	TRBD1	TRBV7-9	TRBJ2-2	TGTGCCAGCGGCCTCCCGGGACAGGGATTCACCGGGGAGCTGTTTTTT	CASGLPGQGFTGELFF
NA	TRBD2	TRBV29-1	TRBJ2-1	TGCAGCGTTGAAGATCAGACTAGCGGGACCTACAATGAGCAGTTCTTC	CSVEDQTSGTYNEQFF
NA	NA	TRBV21-1	TRBJ2-1	TGTGCCAGCAGCAAAAAAAAGTACAATGAGCAGTTCTTC	CASSKKKYNEQFF
once	NA	TRBV18	TRBJ1-1	TGTGCCAGCTCTCCTGGAGTTAACACTGAAGCTTTCTTT	CASSPGVNTEAFF
NA	TRBD1	TRBV7-9	TRBJ1-1	TGTGCCAGCAGCCCCAGGGGGCCCGGGATGAACACTGAAGCTTTCTTT	CASSPRGPGMNTEAFF
NA	TRBD1	TRBV11-2	TRBJ2-1	TGTGCCAGCAGCTTCAAACCGGGACAGGGGATCTATGAGCAGTTCTTC	CASSFKPGQGIYEQFF